This T cell receptor (beta chain) came from a study of beta chain features in type 1 diabetes. The authors reverse transcribed all of the isolated RNA, so sequencing captured expressed TCRB transcripts. Clones were read by immunoSEQ multiplex PCR, and TCRdb kept only the in-frame ones, dropping some. The sample lists about 930,000 clones, 15% to 20% occurring once. Trimming removed 1 base at V and 6 bases at J, with 12 bases between. CDR3 size: 15 residues. CDR1 SNHLY and CDR2 FYNNEI come from the germline V gene. Sequenced input: naive CD4+ T cells from blood. The receptor was isolated from a woman aged 18-30 years in good health. This chain joins TRBV2 and TRBJ1-4; D is possibly TRBD1 (5 bases). CDR3 residues: CASSEDRATDEKLFF. Written as DNA, the CDR3 is TGTGCCAGCAGTGAAGACAGAGCGACAGATGAAAAACTGTTTTTT.